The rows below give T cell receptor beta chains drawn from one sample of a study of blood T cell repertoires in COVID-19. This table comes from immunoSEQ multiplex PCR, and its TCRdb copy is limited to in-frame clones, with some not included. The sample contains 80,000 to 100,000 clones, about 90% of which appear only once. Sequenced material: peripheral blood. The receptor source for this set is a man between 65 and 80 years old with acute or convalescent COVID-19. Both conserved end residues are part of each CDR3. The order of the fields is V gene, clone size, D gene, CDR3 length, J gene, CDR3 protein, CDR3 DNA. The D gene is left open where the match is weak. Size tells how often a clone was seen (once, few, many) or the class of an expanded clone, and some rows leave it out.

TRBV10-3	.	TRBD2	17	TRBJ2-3	CAISETLAGASTDTQYF	TGTGCCATCAGTGAGACACTAGCGGGGGCTAGCACAGATACGCAGTATTTT
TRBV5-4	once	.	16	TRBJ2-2	CASSPAGTVSTGELFF	TGTGCCAGCAGCCCGGCGGGGACGGTCTCCACCGGGGAGCTGTTTTTT
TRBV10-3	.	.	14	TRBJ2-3	CAISESVLADTQYF	TGTGCCATCAGTGAGTCCGTACTAGCAGATACGCAGTATTTT
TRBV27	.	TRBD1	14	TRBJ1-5	CASSPQQGSQPQHF	TGTGCCAGCAGTCCCCAACAGGGGAGTCAGCCCCAGCATTTT
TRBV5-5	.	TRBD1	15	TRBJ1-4	CASSLGTATNEKLFF	TGTGCCAGCAGCTTAGGGACAGCAACTAATGAAAAACTGTTTTTT
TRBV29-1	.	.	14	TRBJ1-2	CSVIGRGGPDGYTF	TGCAGCGTGATCGGTAGGGGGGGGCCTGATGGCTACACCTTC
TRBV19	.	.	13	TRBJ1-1	CAVTGMTNTEAFF	TGTGCCGTAACGGGGATGACGAACACTGAAGCTTTCTTT
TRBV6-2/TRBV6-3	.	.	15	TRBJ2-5	CASSYSGGGGETQYF	TGTGCCAGCAGTTACTCCGGGGGAGGGGGAGAGACCCAGTACTTC
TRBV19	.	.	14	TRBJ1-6	CASSMTGYNSPLHF	TGTGCCAGTAGTATGACAGGTTATAATTCACCCCTCCACTTT
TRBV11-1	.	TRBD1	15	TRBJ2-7	CASSSQTGVAYEQYF	TGTGCCAGCAGCTCCCAGACAGGGGTAGCGTACGAGCAGTACTTC
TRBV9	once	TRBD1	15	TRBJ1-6	CASSVGQGANSPLHF	TGTGCCAGCAGCGTAGGACAGGGGGCGAATTCACCCCTCCACTTT
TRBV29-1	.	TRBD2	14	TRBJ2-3	CSATSGGSTDTQYF	TGCAGCGCGACTAGCGGGGGTAGCACAGATACGCAGTATTTT
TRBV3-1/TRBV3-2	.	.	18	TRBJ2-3	CASAPGPGQKRGEDTQYF	TGTGCCAGCGCCCCTGGGCCGGGACAAAAAAGAGGGGAGGATACGCAGTATTTT
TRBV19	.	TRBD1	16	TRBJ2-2	CASKRGGQGSTGELFF	TGTGCCAGTAAGCGCGGCGGACAGGGGAGCACCGGGGAGCTGTTTTTT
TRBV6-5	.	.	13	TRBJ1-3	CASTSGSGNTIYF	TGTGCCAGCACTTCAGGGTCTGGAAACACCATATATTTT
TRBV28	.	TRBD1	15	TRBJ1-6	CASSLLEGAGSPLHF	TGTGCCAGCAGTTTATTGGAGGGGGCAGGTTCACCCCTCCACTTT
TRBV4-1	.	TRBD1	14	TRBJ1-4	CASSPDRGSEKLFF	TGCGCCAGCAGTCCTGACAGGGGGAGTGAAAAACTGTTTTTT
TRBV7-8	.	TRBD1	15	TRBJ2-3	CASSLDRGDTDTQYF	TGTGCCAGCAGCCTGGACAGGGGGGACACAGATACGCAGTATTTT
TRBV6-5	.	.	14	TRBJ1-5	CASSPRGGGQPQHF	TGTGCCAGCAGTCCCCGGGGGGGAGGCCAGCCCCAGCATTTT
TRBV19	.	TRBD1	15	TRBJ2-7	CASSIVPGTGAEQYF	TGTGCCAGTAGTATCGTCCCGGGGACAGGGGCCGAGCAGTACTTC
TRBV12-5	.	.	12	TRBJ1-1	CASGNGVTEAFF	TGTGCTAGTGGTAACGGGGTAACTGAAGCTTTCTTT
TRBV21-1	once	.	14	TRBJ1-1	CASGRTGMIREAFF	TGTGCCAGCGGACGGACAGGGATGATACGGGAAGCTTTCTTT
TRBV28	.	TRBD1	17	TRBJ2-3	CASSLSQGDRGTDTQYF	TGTGCCAGCAGTTTGTCACAAGGGGACAGGGGGACAGATACGCAGTATTTT
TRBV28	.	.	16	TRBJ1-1	CASSSSYSGYNREAFF	TGTGCCAGCAGTTCGTCTTATTCAGGGTATAATCGTGAAGCTTTCTTT
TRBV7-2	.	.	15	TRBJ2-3	CASSTRRHGEDTQYF	TGTGCCAGCAGCACTAGGAGGCACGGTGAAGATACGCAGTATTTT
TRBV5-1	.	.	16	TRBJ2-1	CASSLVTGGFYNEQFF	TGCGCCAGCAGCTTGGTGACGGGCGGGTTCTACAATGAGCAGTTCTTC
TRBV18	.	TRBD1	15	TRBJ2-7	CASSPPGTGAYEQYF	TGTGCCAGCTCACCACCGGGGACAGGGGCCTACGAGCAGTACTTC
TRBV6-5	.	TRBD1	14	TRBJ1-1	CASSYPGGGTEAFF	TGTGCCAGCAGTTACCCAGGGGGAGGCACTGAAGCTTTCTTT
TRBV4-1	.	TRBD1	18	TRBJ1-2	CASSPPQGQGTANYGYTF	TGCGCCAGCAGCCCCCCCCAGGGACAGGGGACAGCTAACTATGGCTACACCTTC
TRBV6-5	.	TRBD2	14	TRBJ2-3	CASSSAGGIDTQYF	TGTGCCAGCAGTTCAGCGGGGGGGATAGATACGCAGTATTTT
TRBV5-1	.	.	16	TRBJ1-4	CASSLGSNQVREKLFF	TGCGCCAGCAGCTTGGGGTCGAATCAAGTCCGGGAAAAACTGTTTTTT
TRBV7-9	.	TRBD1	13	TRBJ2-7	CASSRDRAYEQYF	TGTGCCAGCAGCCGAGACAGGGCATACGAGCAGTACTTC
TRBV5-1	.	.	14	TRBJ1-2	CASSLRGTDGGYTF	TGCGCCAGCAGCTTGCGGGGGACGGATGGCGGCTACACCTTC
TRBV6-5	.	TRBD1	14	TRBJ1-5	CASSSGQGFQPQHF	TGTGCCAGCAGTTCCGGACAGGGTTTCCAGCCCCAGCATTTT
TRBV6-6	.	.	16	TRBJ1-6	CASSYQAPTSNSPLHF	TGTGCCAGCAGTTACCAGGCACCAACGAGTAATTCACCCCTCCACTTT
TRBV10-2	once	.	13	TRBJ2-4	CASSEISKNIQYF	TGCGCCAGCAGTGAGATCAGTAAAAACATTCAGTACTTC
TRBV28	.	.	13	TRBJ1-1	CASSFIVNTEAFF	TGTGCCAGCAGTTTCATAGTGAACACTGAAGCTTTCTTT
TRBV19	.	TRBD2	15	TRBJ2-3	CASTQSSGVTDTQYF	TGTGCCAGTACCCAAAGTAGCGGGGTCACAGATACGCAGTATTTT
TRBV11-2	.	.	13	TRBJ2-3	CASNLGGTDTQYF	TGTGCCAGCAATCTGGGGGGAACAGATACGCAGTATTTT
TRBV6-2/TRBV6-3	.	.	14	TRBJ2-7	CASSYGALTYEQYF	TGTGCCAGCAGTTACGGGGCACTTACCTACGAGCAGTACTTC
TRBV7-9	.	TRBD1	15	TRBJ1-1	CASTPELAGGTEAFF	TGTGCCAGCACCCCCGAGCTGGCAGGGGGAACTGAAGCTTTCTTT
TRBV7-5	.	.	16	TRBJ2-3	CVRSLKPGQGPDTQYF	TGTGTCAGAAGCTTAAAACCGGGACAGGGCCCGGATACGCAGTATTTT
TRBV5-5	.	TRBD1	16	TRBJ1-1	CASRENRGRLGTEAFF	TGTGCCAGCAGGGAGAACAGGGGGCGCTTGGGCACTGAAGCTTTCTTT
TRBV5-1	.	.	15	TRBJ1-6	CASSPRGAYNSPLHF	TGCGCCAGCAGCCCTCGGGGGGCCTATAATTCACCCCTCCACTTT
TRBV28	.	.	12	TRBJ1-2	CASTLQGYGYTF	TGTGCCAGCACCCTCCAGGGTTATGGCTACACCTTC
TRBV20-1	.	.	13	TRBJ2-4	CSASSRVGNIQYF	TGCAGTGCTAGTAGTCGGGTTGGAAACATTCAGTACTTC
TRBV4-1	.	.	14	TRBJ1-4	CASSQGGHGEKLFF	TGCGCCAGCAGCCAGGGAGGGCACGGGGAAAAACTGTTTTTT
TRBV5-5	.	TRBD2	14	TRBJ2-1	CASSEVGRGHEQFF	TGTGCCAGCAGCGAGGTGGGGAGGGGCCATGAGCAGTTCTTC
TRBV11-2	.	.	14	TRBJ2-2	CASSSRRSTGELFF	TGTGCCAGCAGCTCTCGTCGTAGCACCGGGGAGCTGTTTTTT
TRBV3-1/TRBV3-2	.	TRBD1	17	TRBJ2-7	CASSQDRQGVLSYEQYF	TGTGCCAGCAGCCAAGATCGACAGGGGGTTTTGTCCTACGAGCAGTACTTC
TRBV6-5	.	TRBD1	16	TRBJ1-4	CASSSRRGQGNEKLFF	TGTGCCAGCAGTTCCCGCAGGGGACAGGGTAATGAAAAACTGTTTTTT
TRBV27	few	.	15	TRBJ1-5	CASSLAGNSNQPQHF	TGTGCCAGCAGTTTGGCGGGAAATAGCAATCAGCCCCAGCATTTT
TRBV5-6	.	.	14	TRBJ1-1	CASSTGAVGTEAFF	TGTGCCAGCAGTACTGGGGCGGTGGGGACTGAAGCTTTCTTT
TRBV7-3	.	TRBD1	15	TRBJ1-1	CASSLRDRGRTEAFF	TGTGCCAGCAGCTTAAGGGACAGGGGGCGCACTGAAGCTTTCTTT
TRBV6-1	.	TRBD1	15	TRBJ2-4	CASREDRVGKDIQYF	TGTGCCAGCAGAGAAGACAGGGTAGGGAAGGACATTCAGTACTTC